This T cell receptor beta chain appears in the sequencing data of a study of human T cells and chemical hapten exposure. Study-wide results and limits: The donor cohort had alopecia, so its immune response may not match that of healthy people. Expanded TCRs showed more large CDR3 clusters than pre-sensitization or healthy control sets.

From the RACE reads, TCRdb called clonotypes with MiXCR, one entry per CDR3 protein. Counted here are about 360,000 distinct CDR3 sequences, 4.8% occurring once; the ten biggest clones make up approximately 2.1%. This clonotype was recorded many times. Its matching antigen is unknown. Regarding time point: patch test 1, 2 weeks after DPC sensitization. Noted treatment: therapeutic diphenylcyclopropenone sensitization with weekly scalp DPC. CDR1 is MGHDK, CDR2 SYGVNS, per germline. Trimming removed 1 base at V and 4 bases at J, with 10 bases between. This CDR3 has 14 residues. The chain employs TRBV25-1 and TRBJ1-2; D unresolved. Sample: whole blood, taken in connection with sensitization to the hapten diphenylcyclopropenone (DPC). This TCR came from a woman between 50 and 59 years old with alopecia areata. Some clones in this sample may be carry-over from other donors' samples. CDR3 loop: CASSESVLRYGYTF. The DNA of the CDR3 is TGTGCCAGCAGTGAATCAGTCCTTCGCTATGGCTACACCTTC.